The 17 T cell receptor beta chains below come from one sample, sequenced in a study of OX40 agonist ivuxolimab in advanced cancers. The protocol used for the library was the immunoSEQ multiplex PCR assay. TCRdb obtained this table from immuneACCESS and retained in-frame rearrangements with V and J assigned. These tables miss some clones; where compared with another copy, unresolved V genes account for less than half of the shortfall, and the remainder is unexplained. This sample lists some 61,000 clones; 70% to 80% were detected once. The ten largest clones add up to 1.6% of the sample. Sequencing was performed on CD4+ or CD8+ T cells sorted from blood, taken in a trial of the OX40 agonist ivuxolimab. These receptors were obtained from an adult with an advanced solid tumor such as melanoma, head and neck, liver or kidney cancer.

This clone came up once. V is TRBV7-9 and J is TRBJ2-3, with 8 nucleotides matching TRBD2. The CDR3 runs to 14 residues. CDR1 is SEHNR, CDR2 FQNEAQ, per germline (reference sequence). V was clipped by 3 bases and J by 5 bases; unmatched bases: 4. The CDR3 loop reads CASSFGGAGDTQYF. The DNA of the CDR3 is TGTGCCAGCAGCTTCGGGGGGGCCGGAGATACGCAGTATTTT.

J is TRBJ2-7 and V is TRBV29-1; 11 bases fit TRBD1. Per germline, CDR1 SQVTM and CDR2 ANQGSEA. This CDR3 has 15 residues. Unmatched junction bases numbered 10, after V lost 2 bases and J lost 7 bases. CDR3 residues: CSVEIGGTGGWEQYF. In nucleotides, the CDR3 is TGCAGCGTTGAAATAGGCGGGACAGGGGGATGGGAGCAGTACTTC.

The rearrangement joins TRBV27 to TRBJ2-7; 7 nucleotides align to TRBD1. V trimming: 4 bases; J trimming: 2 bases; junction bases outside the gene matches: 8. The CDR3 consists of 15 residues. Germline V CDR1 and CDR2: MNHEY, SMNVEV (reference sequence). Written as DNA, the CDR3 is TGTGCCAGCAGTTCGGACAGGAGTGAAGCCTACGAGCAGTACTTC. The encoded protein is CASSSDRSEAYEQYF.

This chain uses TRBV30 with TRBJ2-1; TRBD2 agrees at 11 bases. CDR3 size: 12 residues. The germline V gene encodes CDR1 GTSNPN and CDR2 SVGIG (reference sequence). Germline trimming cut 6 bases from V and 8 bases from J; bases unmatched to any gene: 3. Here the CDR3 DNA reads TGTGCCTGTCCACTAGCGGGAGATGAGCAGTTCTTC. Its protein product is CACPLAGDEQFF.

The J gene is TRBJ2-7, the V gene TRBV30; the match to TRBD1 covers 12 bases. Per germline, CDR1 GTSNPN and CDR2 SVGIG (reference sequence). The V gene end was trimmed by 2 bases and the J gene end by 1 base; junction bases not matched to a gene: 9. The CDR3 is 17 amino acids. The CDR3 DNA reads as TGTGCCTGGAGTTTTACCGGGACAGGGGGCTATTCCTACGAGCAGTACTTC. This encodes CAWSFTGTGGYSYEQYF.

V gene TRBV2 combines with J gene TRBJ1-2; D is uncertain. The CDR3 is 12 amino acids. Per germline, CDR1 SNHLY and CDR2 FYNNEI. V was trimmed by 3 bases and J by 4 bases, leaving 6 bases between them. The CDR3 here is CASSEGIYGYTF. The CDR3 DNA is TGTGCCAGCAGTGAGGGGATCTATGGCTACACCTTC.

The chain combines TRBV2 with TRBJ1-1; possibly TRBD1 for D (6 bases). V gave up 10 bases and J gave up 1 base, with 13 bases separating them. The CDR3 has 13 amino acids. Germline lookup yields CDR1 SNHLY and CDR2 FYNNEI. The CDR3 DNA reads as TGTGCCAACCGAAGACAGGAGAACACTGAAGCTTTCTTT. Translated, it gives CANRRQENTEAFF.

This chain's CDR3 is CASSPQYRGSTDTQYF. CDR3 sequence (DNA): TGTGCCAGCAGCCCGCAGTACCGCGGGAGCACAGATACGCAGTATTTT. The rearrangement joins TRBV7-3 to TRBJ2-3; TRBD2 is a possible D gene (5 bases). Trimming took off 5 bases at V and 0 bases at J, with 15 bases between the two ends. There are 16 residues in the CDR3. Germline V gives CDR1 SGHTA, CDR2 FQGTGA.

This chain joins TRBV2 and TRBJ1-3, with D unclear. Germline CDR1 is SNHLY and CDR2 is FYNNEI. The CDR3 contains 16 residues. V lost 4 bases and J lost 2, with 15 bases in between. CDR3 coding DNA: TGTGCCAGCAGTGGACTACAGAGCTCCACTGGAAACACCATATATTTT. Amino acid sequence: CASSGLQSSTGNTIYF.

This rearrangement joins TRBV5-1 to TRBJ2-7; D is unresolved. Trimming left V 0 bases short and J 1 base short, with 5 bases between. The germline CDR1 and CDR2 sequences are SGHRS and YFSETQ. The CDR3 runs 13 residues. The CDR3 sequence is CASSLDVSYEQYF. The CDR3 coding sequence is TGCGCCAGCAGCTTGGACGTTTCCTACGAGCAGTACTTC. Based on the CDR3 plus reference TRBV5-1 and TRBJ2-7, the full variable domain is KAGVTQTPRYLIKTRGQQVTLSCSPISGHRSVSWYQQTPGQGLQFLFEYFSETQRNKGNFPGRFSGRQFSNSRSEMNVSTLELGDSALYLCASSLDVSYEQYFGPGTRLTVT.

The chain has TRBV2 and TRBJ2-7, with D possibly being TRBD1 (5 bases). The CDR3 contains 11 residues. V was clipped by 3 bases and J by 5 bases, with 5 bases between them. Germline lookup yields CDR1 SNHLY and CDR2 FYNNEI. The chain's CDR3 is CASSDRDEQYF. CDR3 nucleotides: TGTGCCAGCAGTGACAGGGACGAGCAGTACTTC.

The V and J genes are TRBV18 and TRBJ1-1; D uncertain. The V and J ends lost 5 bases and 1 base respectively, with 8 bases between them. CDR3 size: 13 residues. The germline gives CDR1 KGHSH, CDR2 LQKENI. The CDR3 reads CASSALENTEAFF. The CDR3 nucleotides read TGTGCCAGCTCAGCTCTGGAGAACACTGAAGCTTTCTTT.

With regard to this clone: Germline and junction disagree at one end, which may indicate a read error. The V and J genes are TRBV7-7 and TRBJ2-3; possibly TRBD2 for D (5 bases). Germline lookup yields CDR1 SSHAT and CDR2 FNYEAQ (reference sequence). CDR3 size: 15 residues. For the CDR3, the DNA is TGTGCTAGCAGCCCCACTAGTTCTGGCACAGATACGCAGTATTTT. Translation: CASSPTSSGTDTQYF.

The chain recombines TRBV14 with TRBJ2-3; D may correspond to TRBD1 or TRBD2 (6 bases each). Germline CDR1 is SGHDN and CDR2 is FVKESK. The CDR3 is made up of 16 amino acids. V gave up 0 bases and J gave up 2 bases, with 12 bases separating them. CDR3 bases: TGTGCCAGCAGCCAAGATGCGGGGACAATCACAGATACGCAGTATTTT. Translation gives CASSQDAGTITDTQYF.

V and J are TRBV6-6 and TRBJ1-2; 8 nucleotides match TRBD1. The J segment lost 3 bases and the V segment lost 7 bases, leaving 7 bases of the junction unmatched. CDR3 length: 14 residues. Per the germline V gene, CDR1 is MNHNY and CDR2 is SVGAGI (reference sequence). The CDR3 DNA reads TGTGCCAGCACCCAGGACAGGGAGTACTATGGCTACACCTTC. Translation: CASTQDREYYGYTF.

The chain combines TRBV6-6 with TRBJ2-2, with D unclear. Germline assignment: CDR1 MNHNY and CDR2 SVGAGI (reference sequence). CDR3 length: 16 residues. Trimming shortened V by 8 bases and J by 1 base, and 17 bases separated the two germline ends. DNA for the CDR3: TGTGCCAGCTCATCCCCGAGACGGCTGAACACCGGGGAGCTGTTTTTT. Translated: CASSSPRRLNTGELFF.

In this sample, this clone turned up a few times. This rearrangement joins TRBV6-4 to TRBJ1-6, with 9 bases fitting TRBD1. V dropped 5 bases and J dropped 8; count of bases not matched to a gene: 4. There are 14 residues in the CDR3. Germline assignment: CDR1 MRHNA and CDR2 SNTAGT. The CDR3: CASSQGQGYSPLHF. As DNA, the CDR3 is TGTGCCAGCAGTCAGGGACAGGGCTATTCACCCCTCCACTTT.